The clone carrying this T cell receptor beta chain was recorded a few times. What it recognizes is unknown. This sample stems from a study of T-cell memory formation after mild COVID-19. Study summary: TCR clusters showed largely donor specificity.

Germline V gives CDR1 SGHRS, CDR2 YFSETQ. Unmatched junction bases numbered 5, after V lost 2 bases and J lost 0 bases. There are 16 residues in the CDR3. Sample barcodes and UMIs were carried by the TCR alpha and TCR beta cDNA libraries that 5'RACE generated with constant-segment primers. TCRdb reprocessed the 5' RACE reads via MiXCR and lists one record per CDR3 protein. The sample shows hundreds of thousands of distinct CDR3 sequences, 15% to 20% of them seen only once. Study results and caveats: Some clones that responded were present in memory (sampled pre-infection), which suggests cross-reactive memory joined. Most CD4+ clones that shrank were in CM and EM, while CD8+ ones turned up in EMRA.

The TCR sequence derives from an adult woman who had mild COVID-19 (a few samples of this study predate the infection). Cell type and time point are not known. The chain uses TRBV5-1 and TRBJ2-3; 8 bases align to TRBD2. Sample: PBMCs or a T cell subset sorted from them (not recorded which). CDR3 region: CASSLIAGSSTDTQYF. In DNA form, the CDR3 reads TGCGCCAGCAGCTTAATAGCGGGATCTAGCACAGATACGCAGTATTTT.